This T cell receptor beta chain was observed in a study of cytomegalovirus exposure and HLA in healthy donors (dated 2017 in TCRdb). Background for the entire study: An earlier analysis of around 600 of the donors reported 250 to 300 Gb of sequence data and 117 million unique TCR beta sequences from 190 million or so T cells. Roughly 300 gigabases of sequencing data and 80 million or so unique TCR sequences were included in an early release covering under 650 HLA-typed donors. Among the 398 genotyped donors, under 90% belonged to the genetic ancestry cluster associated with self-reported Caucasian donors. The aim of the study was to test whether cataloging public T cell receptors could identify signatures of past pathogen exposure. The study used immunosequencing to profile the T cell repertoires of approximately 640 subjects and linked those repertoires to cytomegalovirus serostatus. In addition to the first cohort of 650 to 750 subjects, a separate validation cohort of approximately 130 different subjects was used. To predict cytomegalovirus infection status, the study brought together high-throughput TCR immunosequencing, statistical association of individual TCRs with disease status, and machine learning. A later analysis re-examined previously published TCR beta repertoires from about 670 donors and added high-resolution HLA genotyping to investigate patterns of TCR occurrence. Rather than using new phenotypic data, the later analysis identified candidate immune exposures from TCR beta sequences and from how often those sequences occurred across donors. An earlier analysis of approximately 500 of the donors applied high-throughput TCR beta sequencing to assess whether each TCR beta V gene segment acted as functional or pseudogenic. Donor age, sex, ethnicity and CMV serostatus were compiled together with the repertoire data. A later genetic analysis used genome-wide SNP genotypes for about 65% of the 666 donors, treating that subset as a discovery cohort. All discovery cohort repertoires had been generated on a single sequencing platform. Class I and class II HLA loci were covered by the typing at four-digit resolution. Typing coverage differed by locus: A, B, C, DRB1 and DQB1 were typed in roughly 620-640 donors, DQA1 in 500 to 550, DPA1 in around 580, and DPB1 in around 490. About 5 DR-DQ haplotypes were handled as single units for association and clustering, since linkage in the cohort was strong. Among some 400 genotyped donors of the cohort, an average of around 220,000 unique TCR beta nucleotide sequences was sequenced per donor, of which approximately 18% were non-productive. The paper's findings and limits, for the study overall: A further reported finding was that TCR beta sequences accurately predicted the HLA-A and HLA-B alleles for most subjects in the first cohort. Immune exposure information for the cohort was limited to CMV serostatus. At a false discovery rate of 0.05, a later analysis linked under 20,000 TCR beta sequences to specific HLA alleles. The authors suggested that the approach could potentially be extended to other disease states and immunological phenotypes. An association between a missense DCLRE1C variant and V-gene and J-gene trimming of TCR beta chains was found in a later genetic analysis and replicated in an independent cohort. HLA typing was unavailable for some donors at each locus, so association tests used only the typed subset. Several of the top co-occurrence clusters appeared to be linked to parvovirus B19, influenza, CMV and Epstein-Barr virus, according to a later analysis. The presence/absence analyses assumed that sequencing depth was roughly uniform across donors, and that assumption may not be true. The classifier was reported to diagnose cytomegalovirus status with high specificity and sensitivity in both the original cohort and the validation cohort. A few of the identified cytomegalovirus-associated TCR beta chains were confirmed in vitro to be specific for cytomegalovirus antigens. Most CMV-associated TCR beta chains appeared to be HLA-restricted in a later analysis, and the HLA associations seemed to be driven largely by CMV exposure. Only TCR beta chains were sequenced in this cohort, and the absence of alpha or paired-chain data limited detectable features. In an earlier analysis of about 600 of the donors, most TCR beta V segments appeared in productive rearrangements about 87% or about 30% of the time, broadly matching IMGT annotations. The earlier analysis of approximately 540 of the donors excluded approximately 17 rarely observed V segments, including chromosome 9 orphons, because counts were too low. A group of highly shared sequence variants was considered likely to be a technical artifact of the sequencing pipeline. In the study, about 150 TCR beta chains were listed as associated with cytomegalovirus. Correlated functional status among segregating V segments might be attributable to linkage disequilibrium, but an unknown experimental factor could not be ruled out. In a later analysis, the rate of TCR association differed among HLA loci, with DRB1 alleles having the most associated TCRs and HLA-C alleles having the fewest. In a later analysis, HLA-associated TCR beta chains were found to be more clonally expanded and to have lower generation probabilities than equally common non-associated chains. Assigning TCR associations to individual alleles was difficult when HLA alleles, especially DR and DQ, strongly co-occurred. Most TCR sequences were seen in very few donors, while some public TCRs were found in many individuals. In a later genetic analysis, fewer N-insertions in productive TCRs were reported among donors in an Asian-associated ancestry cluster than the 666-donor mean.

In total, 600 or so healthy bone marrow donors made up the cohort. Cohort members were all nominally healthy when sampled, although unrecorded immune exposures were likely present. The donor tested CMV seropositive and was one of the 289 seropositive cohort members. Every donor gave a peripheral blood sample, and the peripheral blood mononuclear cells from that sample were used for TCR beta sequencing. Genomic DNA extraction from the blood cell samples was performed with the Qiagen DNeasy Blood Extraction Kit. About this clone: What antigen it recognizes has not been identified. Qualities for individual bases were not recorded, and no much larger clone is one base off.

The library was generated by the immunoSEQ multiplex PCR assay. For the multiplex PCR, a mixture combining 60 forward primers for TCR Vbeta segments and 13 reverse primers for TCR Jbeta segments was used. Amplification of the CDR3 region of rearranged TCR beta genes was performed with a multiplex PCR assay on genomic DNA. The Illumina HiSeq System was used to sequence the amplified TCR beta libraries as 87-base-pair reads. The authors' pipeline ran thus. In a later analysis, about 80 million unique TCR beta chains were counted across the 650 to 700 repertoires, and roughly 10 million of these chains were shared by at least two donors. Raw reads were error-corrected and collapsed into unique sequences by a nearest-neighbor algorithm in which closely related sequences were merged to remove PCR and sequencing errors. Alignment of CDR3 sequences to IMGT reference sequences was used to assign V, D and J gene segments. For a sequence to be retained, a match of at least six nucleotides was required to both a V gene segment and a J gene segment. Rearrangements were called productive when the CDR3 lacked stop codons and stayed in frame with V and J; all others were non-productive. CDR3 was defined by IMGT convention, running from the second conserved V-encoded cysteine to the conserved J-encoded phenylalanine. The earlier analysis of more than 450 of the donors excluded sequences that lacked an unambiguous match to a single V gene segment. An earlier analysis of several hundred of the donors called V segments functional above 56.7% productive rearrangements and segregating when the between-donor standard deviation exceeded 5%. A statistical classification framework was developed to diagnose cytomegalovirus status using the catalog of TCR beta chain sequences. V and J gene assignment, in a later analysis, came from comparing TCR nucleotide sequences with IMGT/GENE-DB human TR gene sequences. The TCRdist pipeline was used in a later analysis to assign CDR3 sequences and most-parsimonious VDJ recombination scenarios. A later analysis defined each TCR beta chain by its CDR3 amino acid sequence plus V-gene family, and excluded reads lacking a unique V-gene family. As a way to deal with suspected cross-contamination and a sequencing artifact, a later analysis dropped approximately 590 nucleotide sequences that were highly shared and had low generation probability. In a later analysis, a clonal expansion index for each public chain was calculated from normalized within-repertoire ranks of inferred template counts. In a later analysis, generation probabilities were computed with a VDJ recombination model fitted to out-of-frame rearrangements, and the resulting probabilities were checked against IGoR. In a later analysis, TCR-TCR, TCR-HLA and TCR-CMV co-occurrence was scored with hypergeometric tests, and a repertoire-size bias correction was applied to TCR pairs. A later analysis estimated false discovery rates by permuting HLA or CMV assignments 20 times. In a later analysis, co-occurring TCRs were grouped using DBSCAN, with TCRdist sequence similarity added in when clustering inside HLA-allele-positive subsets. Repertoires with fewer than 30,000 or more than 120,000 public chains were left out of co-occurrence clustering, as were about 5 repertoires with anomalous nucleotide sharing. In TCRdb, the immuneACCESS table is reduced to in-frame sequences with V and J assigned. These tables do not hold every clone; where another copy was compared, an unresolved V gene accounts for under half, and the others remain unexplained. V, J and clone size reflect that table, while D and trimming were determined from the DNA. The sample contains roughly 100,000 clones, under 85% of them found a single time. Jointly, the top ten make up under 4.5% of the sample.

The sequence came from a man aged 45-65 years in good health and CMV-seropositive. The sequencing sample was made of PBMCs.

The CDR3 protein: CASSLSGQEHEKLFF. The nucleotide sequence reads TGCGCCAGCAGCTTATCGGGACAGGAACATGAAAAACTGTTTTTT. The sequence links TRBV5-1 to TRBJ1-4; the central 8 bases match TRBD1. The V end gives up 2 bases and the J end 6 bases, leaving 6 bases in the junction not matched to a gene. The CDR3, cysteine through phenylalanine, is 15 amino acids long. Only the CDR3 DNA is retained, 45 bases long and in frame from the first base. Looking up the germline V gene yields CDR1 SGHRS and CDR2 YFSETQ.